The 3 T cell receptor beta chains below were found in one sample sequenced in a study of OX40 agonist ivuxolimab in advanced cancers. The table came from immunoSEQ multiplex PCR; TCRdb's copy has only in-frame clones and leaves some out. The profile shows just under 85,000 clones, roughly 80% of them singletons. Sequencing used CD4+ or CD8+ T cells sorted from blood, obtained in a trial of the OX40 agonist ivuxolimab. These receptors all come from an adult with an advanced solid tumor such as melanoma, head and neck, liver or kidney cancer.

This chain links TRBV28 with TRBJ1-5, with D tentatively TRBD1 (5 bases). This CDR3 is built from 19 residues. Trimming pared 3 bases from V and 0 bases from J, leaving 21 bases between. Germline V gene sequence: CDR1 MDHEN, CDR2 SYDVKM. Written as DNA, the CDR3 is TGTGCCAGCAGTTTTAGGGGCACTACGGTTCGTTATAGCAATCAGCCCCAGCATTTT. Amino acid sequence: CASSFRGTTVRYSNQPQHF.

The chain recombines TRBV2 with TRBJ2-7; tentatively, D is TRBD1 or TRBD2 (5 bases each). The CDR3 is 13 amino acids. The germline gives CDR1 SNHLY, CDR2 FYNNEI. Trimming left V 6 bases short and J 7 bases short, with 16 bases between. CDR3 amino acids: CASRASGTREQYV. The CDR3 DNA follows: TGTGCCAGCAGAGCTTCGGGGACGAGGGAGCAGTACGTC.

V and J are TRBV12-5 and TRBJ2-3; D is perhaps TRBD2 (6 bases). Trimming removed 8 bases at V and 1 base at J, with 19 bases between. Germline CDR1 LGHNT, CDR2 FRNRAP. The CDR3 length is 16 residues. CDR3 DNA sequence: TGTGCTAGTCGCTATGGCGGGACTCCCGGCACAGATACGCAGTATTTT. This sequence encodes CASRYGGTPGTDTQYF.